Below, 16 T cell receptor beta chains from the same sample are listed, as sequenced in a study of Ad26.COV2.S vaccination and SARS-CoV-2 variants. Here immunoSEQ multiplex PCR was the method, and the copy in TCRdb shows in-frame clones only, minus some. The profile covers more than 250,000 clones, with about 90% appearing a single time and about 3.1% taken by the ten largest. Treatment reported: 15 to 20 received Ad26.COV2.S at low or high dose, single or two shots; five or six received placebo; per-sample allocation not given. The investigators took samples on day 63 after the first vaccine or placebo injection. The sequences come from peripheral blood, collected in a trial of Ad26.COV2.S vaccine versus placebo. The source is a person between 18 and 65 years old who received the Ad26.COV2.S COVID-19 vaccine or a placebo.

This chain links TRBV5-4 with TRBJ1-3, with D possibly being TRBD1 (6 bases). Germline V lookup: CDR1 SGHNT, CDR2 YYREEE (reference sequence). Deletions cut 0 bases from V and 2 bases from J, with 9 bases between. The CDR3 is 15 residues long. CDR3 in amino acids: CASSLGQATGNTIYF. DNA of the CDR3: TGTGCCAGCAGCTTGGGACAGGCAACTGGAAACACCATATATTTT.

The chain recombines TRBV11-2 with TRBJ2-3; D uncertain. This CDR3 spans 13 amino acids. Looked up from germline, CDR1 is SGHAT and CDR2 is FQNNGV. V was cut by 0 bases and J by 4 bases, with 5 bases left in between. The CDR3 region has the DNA TGTGCCAGCAGCTTAGAGCAGGCAGATACGCAGTATTTT. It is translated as CASSLEQADTQYF.

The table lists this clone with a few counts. The CDR3 sequence is CASSLAAYTGELFF. The CDR3 DNA reads as TGTGCCAGCAGCTTAGCCGCCTACACCGGGGAGCTGTTTTTT. This rearrangement joins TRBV11-2 to TRBJ2-2; D gene uncertain. The CDR3 extends over 14 amino acids. CDR1 and CDR2 (germline): SGHAT, FQNNGV. Trimming left V 1 base short and J 3 bases short, with 6 bases between.

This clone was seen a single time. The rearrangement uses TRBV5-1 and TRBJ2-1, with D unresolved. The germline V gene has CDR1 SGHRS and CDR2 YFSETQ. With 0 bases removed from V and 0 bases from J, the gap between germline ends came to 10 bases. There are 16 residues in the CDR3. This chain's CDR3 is CASSLGNANSYNEQFF. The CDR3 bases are TGCGCCAGCAGCTTGGGAAACGCGAACTCCTACAATGAGCAGTTCTTC.

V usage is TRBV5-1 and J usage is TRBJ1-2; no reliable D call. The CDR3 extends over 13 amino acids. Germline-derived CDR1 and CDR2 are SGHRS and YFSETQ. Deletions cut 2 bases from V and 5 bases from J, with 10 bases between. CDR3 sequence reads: CASSFSFSYGYTF. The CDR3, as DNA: TGCGCCAGCAGCTTTTCCTTTTCTTATGGCTACACCTTC.

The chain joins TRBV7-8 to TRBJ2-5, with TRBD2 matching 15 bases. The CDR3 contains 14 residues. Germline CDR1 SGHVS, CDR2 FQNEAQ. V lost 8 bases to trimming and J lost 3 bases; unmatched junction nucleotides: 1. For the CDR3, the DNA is TGTGCCAGCGGACTAGCGGGGGGGGAAGAGACCCAGTACTTC. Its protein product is CASGLAGGEETQYF.

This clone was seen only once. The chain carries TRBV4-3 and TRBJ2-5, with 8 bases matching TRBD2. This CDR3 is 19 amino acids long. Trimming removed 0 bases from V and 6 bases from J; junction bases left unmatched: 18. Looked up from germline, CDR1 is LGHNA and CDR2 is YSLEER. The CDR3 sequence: CASSQDINSGGARSKTQYF. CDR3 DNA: TGCGCCAGCAGCCAAGACATTAACTCGGGGGGGGCGCGATCGAAGACCCAGTACTTC.

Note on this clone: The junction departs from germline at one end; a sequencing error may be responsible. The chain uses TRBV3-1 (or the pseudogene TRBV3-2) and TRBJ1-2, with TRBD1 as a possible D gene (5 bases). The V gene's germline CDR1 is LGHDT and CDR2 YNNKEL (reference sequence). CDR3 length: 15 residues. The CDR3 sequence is CASSEETRWGLGYTF. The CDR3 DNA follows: TGTGCCAGCAGCGAAGAAACAAGGTGGGGCCTTGGCTACACCTTC.

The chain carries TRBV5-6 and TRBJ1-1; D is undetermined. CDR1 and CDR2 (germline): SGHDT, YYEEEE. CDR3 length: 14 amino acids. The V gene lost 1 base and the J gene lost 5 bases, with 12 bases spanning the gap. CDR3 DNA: TGTGCCAGCAGCTTGTTAGGTTATGCGACTGAAGCTTTCTTT. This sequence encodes CASSLLGYATEAFF.

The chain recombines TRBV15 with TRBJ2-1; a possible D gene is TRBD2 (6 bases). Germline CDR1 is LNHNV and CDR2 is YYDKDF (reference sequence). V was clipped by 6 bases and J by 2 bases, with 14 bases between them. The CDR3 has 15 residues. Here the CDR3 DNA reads TGTGCCACCAGAAGGGACTCTGTCGCCTACAATGAGCAGTTCTTC. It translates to CATRRDSVAYNEQFF.

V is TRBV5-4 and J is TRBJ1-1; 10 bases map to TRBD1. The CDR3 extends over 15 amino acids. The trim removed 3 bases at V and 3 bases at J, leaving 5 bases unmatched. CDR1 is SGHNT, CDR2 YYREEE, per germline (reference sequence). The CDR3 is CASSSWTGGDTEAFF. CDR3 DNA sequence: TGTGCCAGCAGCTCGTGGACAGGGGGGGACACTGAAGCTTTCTTT.

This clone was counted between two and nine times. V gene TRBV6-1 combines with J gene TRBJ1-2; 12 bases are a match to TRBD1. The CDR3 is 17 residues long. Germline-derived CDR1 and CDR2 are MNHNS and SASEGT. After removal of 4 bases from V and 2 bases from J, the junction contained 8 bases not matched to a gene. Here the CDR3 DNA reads TGTGCCAGCAGTGTGGAGGGGACAGGGGGCAAGAACTATGGCTACACCTTC. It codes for CASSVEGTGGKNYGYTF.

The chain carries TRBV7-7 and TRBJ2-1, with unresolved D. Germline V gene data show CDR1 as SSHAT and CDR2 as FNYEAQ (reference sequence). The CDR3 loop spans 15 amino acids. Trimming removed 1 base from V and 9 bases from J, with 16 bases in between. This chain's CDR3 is CASSLEVSPPAEQFF. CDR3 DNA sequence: TGTGCCAGCAGCTTAGAGGTATCCCCTCCCGCTGAGCAGTTCTTC.

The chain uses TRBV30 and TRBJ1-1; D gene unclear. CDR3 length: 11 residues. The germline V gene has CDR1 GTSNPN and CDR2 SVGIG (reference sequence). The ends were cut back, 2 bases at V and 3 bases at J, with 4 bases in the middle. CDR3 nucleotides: TGTGCCTGGAGTCGGTACACTGAAGCTTTCTTT. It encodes CAWSRYTEAFF.

The DNA of the CDR3 is TGTGCCAGCAGTCCGCCGGGGACAGCCTCTGAAGCTTTCTTT. As protein: CASSPPGTASEAFF. The V call is TRBV27, the J call TRBJ1-1, with TRBD1 identical over 7 bases. The V segment lost 5 bases and the J segment 6 bases; nucleotides outside the gene matches: 9. Germline V CDR1 and CDR2: MNHEY, SMNVEV (reference sequence). CDR3 size: 14 residues.

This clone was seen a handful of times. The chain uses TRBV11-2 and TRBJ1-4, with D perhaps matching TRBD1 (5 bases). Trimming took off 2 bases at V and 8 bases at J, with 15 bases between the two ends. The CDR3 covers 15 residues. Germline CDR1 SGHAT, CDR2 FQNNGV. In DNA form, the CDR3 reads TGTGCCAGCAGCTTACGACCCGGGACCGGGGAAAAACTGTTTTTT. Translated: CASSLRPGTGEKLFF.